These 21 T cell receptor beta chains originate from one sample sequenced in a study of human T cells and chemical hapten exposure. Time point reported: patch test 2, 6 weeks after DPC sensitization. Treatment specified: therapeutic diphenylcyclopropenone sensitization with weekly scalp DPC. One entry per CDR3 protein, called by TCRdb with MiXCR from the RACE reads. The table records 140,000 or so distinct CDR3 sequences, roughly 10% of them present only once. This sample comprised whole blood, obtained in connection with sensitization to the hapten diphenylcyclopropenone (DPC). The receptors were gathered from a woman between 45 and 65 years old with alopecia areata. Some clones in this sample may be carry-over from other donors' samples.

There are a few counts of this clonotype. The CDR3 DNA follows: TGTGCCAGCAGTTTCCGGCCCGGAGGCGAGCAGTACTTC. Its protein product is CASSFRPGGEQYF. The chain employs TRBV9 and TRBJ2-7; possible D gene TRBD2, 5 bases. Trimming pared 5 bases from V and 6 bases from J, leaving 15 bases between. The length of the CDR3 is 13 residues. Germline lookup yields CDR1 SGDLS and CDR2 YYNGEE.

This clonotype was seen a few times. The rearrangement links TRBV28 to TRBJ2-3, with 7 bases lining up with TRBD2. Germline trimming cut 5 bases from V and 0 bases from J; bases unmatched to any gene: 8. This CDR3 has 16 amino acids. Per germline, CDR1 MDHEN and CDR2 SYDVKM. The CDR3 is CASSAGPSGSTDTQYF. CDR3 nucleotides: TGTGCCAGCAGTGCAGGGCCTAGCGGAAGCACAGATACGCAGTATTTT.

The rearrangement joins TRBV19 to TRBJ2-7; possible D gene TRBD1, 5 bases. Trimming took off 3 bases at V and 7 bases at J, with 7 bases between the two ends. The germline V gene encodes CDR1 LNHDA and CDR2 SQIVND (reference sequence). The CDR3 runs to 11 residues. Here the CDR3 DNA reads TGTGCCAGTAGTATTAAGGGGGAGCAGTACTTC. Translation: CASSIKGEQYF.

The chain couples TRBV5-1 to TRBJ1-1; no reliable D call. Trimming left V 4 bases short and J 8 bases short, with 15 bases between. CDR1 and CDR2 (germline): SGHRS, YFSETQ. The CDR3 is 13 amino acids. CDR3 loop: CASSERSGSEAFF. For the CDR3, the DNA is TGCGCCAGCAGCGAAAGGAGTGGAAGCGAAGCTTTCTTT.

V and J are TRBV5-1 and TRBJ2-1; 8 positions agree with TRBD2. The trim removed 7 bases at V and 6 bases at J, leaving 6 bases unmatched. Germline V gives CDR1 SGHRS, CDR2 YFSETQ. CDR3 length: 13 residues. The CDR3, as DNA: TGCGCCAGCCGAGCGGGAGTTACCAATGAGCAGTTCTTC. Encoded protein: CASRAGVTNEQFF. The whole variable domain, filled in from reference TRBV5-1 and TRBJ2-1, reads KAGVTQTPRYLIKTRGQQVTLSCSPISGHRSVSWYQQTPGQGLQFLFEYFSETQRNKGNFPGRFSGRQFSNSRSEMNVSTLELGDSALYLCASRAGVTNEQFFGPGTRLTVL.

This chain connects TRBV29-1 to TRBJ2-3; D gene ambiguous. V gave up 4 bases and J gave up 6 bases, with 8 bases separating them. The CDR3 is made up of 11 amino acids. Germline CDR1 SQVTM, CDR2 ANQGSEA. The CDR3 sequence: CSVGIVDTQYF. The CDR3, as DNA: TGCAGCGTTGGGATTGTGGATACGCAGTATTTT.

The chain links TRBV2 to TRBJ1-1, with 9 bases lining up with TRBD1. The CDR3 contains 12 residues. J gave up 6 bases and V 6 bases, and 2 bases lay outside the gene matches. Germline V lookup: CDR1 SNHLY, CDR2 FYNNEI. This chain's CDR3 is CASRGQGSEAFF. CDR3 coding DNA: TGTGCCAGCAGAGGACAGGGGTCTGAAGCTTTCTTT.

This clonotype was seen only a few times. CDR3 loop: CASRGRTSGSNEQFF. The CDR3 bases are TGTGCCAGCAGGGGAAGGACTAGCGGGTCTAATGAGCAGTTCTTC. The chain employs TRBV28 and TRBJ2-1; 11 bases are shared with TRBD2. CDR1 MDHEN and CDR2 SYDVKM come from the germline V gene. The ends lost 6 bases at V and 7 bases at J; junction bases unmatched: 8. CDR3 length: 15 residues.

This sequence joins TRBV21-1 and TRBJ1-5; the table's D call, TRBD1, was not checked against the DNA. TRBV21-1 is a pseudogene locus. The CDR3 consists of 16 residues. The CDR3: CASSRTGTGLRQPQHF. The CDR3 DNA reads as TGTGCCAGCAGCAGAACCGGGACAGGGCTACGGCAGCCCCAGCATTTT.

The V and J genes are TRBV7-2 and TRBJ2-5; D remains unclear. V was trimmed by 1 base and J by 2 bases, leaving 11 bases between them. Germline V CDR1 and CDR2: SGHTA, FQGNSA. CDR3 length: 15 residues. This chain's CDR3 is CASSLDQVSQETQYF. CDR3 DNA sequence: TGTGCCAGCAGCTTAGACCAGGTTTCTCAAGAGACCCAGTACTTC.

In this sample, this clonotype turned up a few times. The V gene is TRBV20-1, the J gene TRBJ2-1; the match to TRBD2 covers 10 bases. From germline, CDR1 is DFQATT and CDR2 SNEGSKA (reference sequence). This CDR3 spans 16 amino acids. Germline trimming cut 0 bases from V and 4 bases from J; bases unmatched to any gene: 6. The CDR3 DNA sequence: TGCAGTGCTAGAGACCTAGCGGGAGCGCGTTACAATGAGCAGTTCTTC. Amino acids: CSARDLAGARYNEQFF.

This clonotype was found a few times. The rearrangement links TRBV9 to TRBJ2-3; D gene ambiguous. The V end was cut by 4 bases, the J end by 4 bases, with 16 bases between. Germline V CDR1 and CDR2: SGDLS, YYNGEE. This CDR3 region has 15 residues. CDR3 sequence: CASSLQAGPADTQYF. In nucleotides, the CDR3 is TGTGCCAGCAGCCTCCAAGCTGGCCCAGCAGATACGCAGTATTTT.

This clonotype was counted between two and nine times. The CDR3 bases are TGTGCCAGCAGCGGTGGGACAGGGCCAGATACGCAGTATTTT. Amino acid sequence: CASSGGTGPDTQYF. The rearrangement uses TRBV7-9 and TRBJ2-3, with 9 bases aligning to TRBD1. The CDR3 sequence is 14 residues long. Unmatched junction bases numbered 4, after V lost 5 bases and J lost 4 bases. CDR1 and CDR2 from the germline V gene are SEHNR and FQNEAQ (reference sequence).

The genes are TRBV7-2 and TRBJ2-5; 9 positions agree with TRBD2. This CDR3 has 15 amino acids. Germline loops: CDR1 SGHTA, CDR2 FQGNSA. The V and J ends lost 2 bases and 4 bases, in that order; junction bases with no gene match: 5. The DNA of the CDR3 is TGTGCCAGCAGCTTACTAGCGGGAACTGGAGAGACCCAGTACTTC. Its protein product is CASSLLAGTGETQYF.

The chain's CDR3 is CASSIESGGPGQSYEQYF. The CDR3 DNA sequence: TGTGCCAGTAGTATAGAGTCGGGTGGGCCGGGACAGTCCTACGAGCAGTACTTC. V usage is TRBV19 and J usage is TRBJ2-7; the match to TRBD1 covers 7 bases. The CDR3 loop spans 18 amino acids. Germline CDR1 reads LNHDA; CDR2 reads SQIVND (reference sequence). The V gene end was trimmed by 0 bases and the J gene end by 1 base; junction bases not matched to a gene: 12.

This clonotype was counted a few times. The chain combines TRBV19 with TRBJ1-5; D remains unclear. The CDR3 totals 13 residues. CDR1 and CDR2 from the germline V gene are LNHDA and SQIVND (reference sequence). V was clipped by 7 bases and J by 5 bases, with 12 bases between them. The CDR3, as DNA: TGTGCCAGTACCCTGAGTTGGGATCAGCCCCAGCATTTT. Its protein product is CASTLSWDQPQHF.

V usage is TRBV9 and J usage is TRBJ1-2, with D hard to call. Trimming shortened V by 2 bases and J by 1 base, and 12 bases separated the two germline ends. Germline CDR1 reads SGDLS; CDR2 reads YYNGEE. The CDR3 runs 15 residues. The CDR3 nucleotides read TGTGCCAGCAGCGTCACCCCAAGTGATAACTATGGCTACACCTTC. Its translation is CASSVTPSDNYGYTF. The full variable domain, completed using reference TRBV9 and TRBJ1-2, is DSGVTQTPKHLITATGQRVTLRCSPRSGDLSVYWYQQSLDQGLQFLIQYYNGEERAKGNILERFSAQQFPDLHSELNLSSLELGDSALYFCASSVTPSDNYGYTFGSGTRLTVV.

Ten or more counts support this clonotype. The chain is built from TRBV6-2 or TRBV6-3 and TRBJ2-3, with a weak D call TRBD2 (6 bases). The germline gives CDR1 MNHEY, CDR2 SVGEGT. V shed 0 bases and J shed 4 bases, with 8 bases lying between them. CDR3 length: 14 residues. CDR3 region: CASSYSGEADTQYF. The CDR3 DNA reads as TGTGCCAGCAGTTACTCGGGGGAGGCAGATACGCAGTATTTT.

V is TRBV6-5 and J is TRBJ1-6; TRBD1 is a possible D gene (5 bases). This CDR3 region has 14 residues. Per germline, CDR1 MNHEY and CDR2 SVGAGI. V shed 10 bases and J shed 9 bases, with 19 bases lying between them. CDR3 in amino acids: CATQKGLEGSPLHF. The DNA for the CDR3 is TGTGCCACCCAAAAGGGGTTAGAAGGTTCACCCCTCCACTTT.

CDR3 in amino acids: CASSSRQGGSYNEQFF. In DNA form, the CDR3 reads TGCGCCAGCAGCTCTAGACAGGGCGGATCCTACAATGAGCAGTTCTTC. The chain has TRBV5-1 and TRBJ2-1, with 7 bases matching TRBD1. J lost 1 base, V lost 3 bases, and 7 bases had no gene match. Germline loops: CDR1 SGHRS, CDR2 YFSETQ. This CDR3 has 16 amino acids.

The J gene is TRBJ1-1, the V gene TRBV29-1; D possibly corresponds to TRBD1 (5 bases). The V end lost 8 bases, the J end lost 5 bases, and 12 bases lay between the germline ends. Germline V gene data show CDR1 as SQVTM and CDR2 as ANQGSEA. CDR3 length: 11 residues. CDR3 bases: TGCAGCTTGTCGTGGGGGACTGAAGCTTTCTTT. It is translated as CSLSWGTEAFF.